This T cell receptor delta chain stems from a study of delta chains in infants with herpesvirus infections (dated by TCRdb to about 2023). Concerning the study at large: To characterize gammadelta T cell responses to primary cytomegalovirus (CMV) infection, researchers prospectively followed a birth cohort of Ugandan infants starting at birth. A public fetal Vdelta1/Vgamma8 gammadelta TCR clonotype was searched for in infants infected with CMV after birth. From PBMC, gammadelta TCRs were sequenced for around 19 CMV-infected infants (one congenitally infected) and roughly 8 CMV-uninfected infants who had sufficient sample available. Infant blood samples were grouped into approximate age categories of 1.5, 4, 8 and 12 months. Previously published Belgian fetal and cord blood gammadelta TCR data were added only for comparison and were not generated in this cohort.

The method behind the library was RT-PCR. To generate TCR cDNA, PBMC RNA underwent reverse transcription with SuperScript II using gamma-chain- and delta-chain-specific primers. The cDNA was purified with AMPure XP beads, then amplified and indexed with Illumina adapters using the Nextera XT Index Kit. Sequencing of the gammadelta TCR libraries was done on an Illumina MiSeq using a V2 300-cycle kit. The authors' pipeline ran thus. Using MiXCR v2.1.12, CDR3 sequences were assembled, and reads were mapped onto D, J and V genes obtained from GenBank. Repertoire analyses of the CDR3 clonotypes were performed with VDJtools v1.2.1. TCRdb reanalyzed the public reads with the CATT caller, and identical DNA sequences were merged afterwards. TCRdb assigned the V and J calls; the authors' analysis was not used. The sample has a few hundred delta-chain clones on record, about 12% of them singletons. The ten most abundant clones make up 40% to 45% of the sample.

Relative to its sample, this clone is hyperexpanded (1% or more). What this receptor recognizes is not known. The input lacks base qualities; no much larger clone sits a single base away. From a lookup of the germline V gene, CDR1 and CDR2 are TSWWSYY and QGS. V gives up 3 bases and J gives up 4 bases, and the segment between their germline ends measures 12 bases. From cysteine to phenylalanine, the CDR3 is 14 amino acids long. The CDR3 DNA has 42 bases and is translated from base 1. Pregnant women receiving prenatal care in Kampala, Uganda, were recruited, and the infants of these women were enrolled, with documentation of maternal HIV status required. Weekly visits were made to families, and infant clinical information, oral swabs and peripheral blood were collected beginning at 6 weeks of age and every 4 months thereafter. After blood was collected in heparin tubes, PBMC were isolated using Ficoll-Paque density gradient centrifugation and then cryopreserved.

Study-wide conclusions, independent of this receptor: The authors acknowledged a small sample size and a lack of race- or environment-matched controls, because almost all Ugandans acquire CMV before adulthood. Presence of the public clonotype at levels below the detection limit might still occur in CMV-uninfected infants. The public clonotype was detected only at the first time point after infection and was not found in uninfected infants or in infants infected after 120 days. Public-clonotype frequency among Vdelta1 cells appeared to be inversely correlated with age at infection and was observed to decay rapidly, seemingly without persisting beyond approximately 8 weeks. The public Vdelta1 clonotype was detected in about 20% of the 18 CMV-infected infants, namely three infected postnatally before 120 days of age and the congenitally infected infant.

This specimen was peripheral blood, taken at time point 1 of longitudinal follow-up. The sequence came from a human donor who was a Ugandan infant, either HIV-exposed or HIV-unexposed (not recorded which). The chain is made from TRDV1 and TRDJ1; a tentative D match to TRDD3 spans 5 bases. The CDR3 loop reads CALGDRGTLDKLIF. The nucleotide sequence is given as TGTGCTCTTGGGGATAGGGGAACCCTCGATAAACTCATCTTT.